The clone carrying this T cell receptor beta chain was counted only a few times. The antigen is undetermined. The CDR3 extends over 15 amino acids. The PCR contained 60 Vbeta and 13 Jbeta primers. The repertoire was sequenced with immunoSEQ multiplex PCR; TCRdb's copy has only in-frame clones and lacks some. This table holds approximately 68,000 clones, 75% found once. The data were taken from a study of cytomegalovirus exposure and HLA in healthy donors. Findings of the study overall: Per a later analysis, 15,000 to 20,000 TCR beta sequences showed association with HLA alleles at 0.05 false discovery rate.

This sequence was found in a woman between 25 and 40 years old in good health and CMV-seropositive. Sequenced: PBMCs. V is TRBV1 and J is TRBJ2-1; the table's D call, TRBD2, was not checked against the DNA. TRBV1 is listed as a pseudogene. In DNA form, the CDR3 reads TGCACCAGCAGCCACCAGGATAAGGGACTTCTTGAGCAGTTCTTC. Its translation: CTSSHQDKGLLEQFF.